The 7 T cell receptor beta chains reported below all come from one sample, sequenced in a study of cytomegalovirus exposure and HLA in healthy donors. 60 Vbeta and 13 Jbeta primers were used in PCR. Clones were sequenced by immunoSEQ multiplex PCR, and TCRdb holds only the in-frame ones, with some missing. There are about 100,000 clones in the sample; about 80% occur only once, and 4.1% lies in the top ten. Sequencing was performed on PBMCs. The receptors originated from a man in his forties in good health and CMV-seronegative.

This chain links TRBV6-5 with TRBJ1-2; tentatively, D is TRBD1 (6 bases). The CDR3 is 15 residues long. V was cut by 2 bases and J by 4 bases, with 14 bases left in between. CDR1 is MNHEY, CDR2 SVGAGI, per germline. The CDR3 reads CASSYGGEARYGYTF. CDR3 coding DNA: TGTGCCAGCAGTTACGGGGGCGAAGCGCGCTATGGCTACACCTTC.

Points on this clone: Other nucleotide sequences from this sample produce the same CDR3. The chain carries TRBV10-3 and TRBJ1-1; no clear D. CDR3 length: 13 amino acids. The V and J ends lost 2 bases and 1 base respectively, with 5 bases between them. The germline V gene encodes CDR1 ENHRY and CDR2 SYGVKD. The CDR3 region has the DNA TGTGCCATCAGTGAGCGGGGGAACACTGAAGCTTTCTTT. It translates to CAISERGNTEAFF.

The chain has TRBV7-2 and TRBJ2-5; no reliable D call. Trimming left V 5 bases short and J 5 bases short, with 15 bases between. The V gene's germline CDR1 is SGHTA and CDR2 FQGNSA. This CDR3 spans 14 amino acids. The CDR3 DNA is TGTGCCAGCAGCGCCCCCCTCTACGGGGAGACCCAGTACTTC. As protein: CASSAPLYGETQYF.

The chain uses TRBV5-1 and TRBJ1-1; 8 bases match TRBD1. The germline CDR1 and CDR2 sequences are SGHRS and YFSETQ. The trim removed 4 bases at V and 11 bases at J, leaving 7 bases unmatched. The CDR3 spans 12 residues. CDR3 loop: CASSPQGEGAFF. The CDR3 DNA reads TGCGCCAGCAGCCCACAGGGGGAGGGGGCTTTCTTT.

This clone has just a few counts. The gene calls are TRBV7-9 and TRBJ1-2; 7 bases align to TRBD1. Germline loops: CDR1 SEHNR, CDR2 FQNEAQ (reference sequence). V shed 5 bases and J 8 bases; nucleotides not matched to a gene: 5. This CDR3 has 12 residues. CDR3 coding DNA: TGTGCCAGCAGCGTGGGACAGTTGGGCTACACCTTC. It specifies CASSVGQLGYTF.

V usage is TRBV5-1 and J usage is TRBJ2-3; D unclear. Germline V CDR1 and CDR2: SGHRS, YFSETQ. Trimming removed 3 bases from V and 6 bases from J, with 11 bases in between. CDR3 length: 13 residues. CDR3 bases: TGCGCCAGCAGCTCCTCAAGTCGGGATACGCAGTATTTT. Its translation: CASSSSSRDTQYF.

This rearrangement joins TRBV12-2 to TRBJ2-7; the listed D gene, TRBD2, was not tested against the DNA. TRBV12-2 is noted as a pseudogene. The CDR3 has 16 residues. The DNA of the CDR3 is TGTGCAAGTCGCCTCGGGACTCCCATCCAGCCGAACGAGCAGTACTTC. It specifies CASRLGTPIQPNEQYF.